This T cell receptor (beta chain) was recovered during a study of CD8+ T cells in alopecia areata. Sequencing templates came from extracted RNA that was reverse transcribed into cDNA. Clones were sequenced by immunoSEQ multiplex PCR, and TCRdb holds only the in-frame ones, with some missing. The sample yields more than 150,000 clones, approximately 50% seen once. J was trimmed by 8 bases and V by 2 bases; bases with no gene match: 11. CDR3 length equals 16 residues. Germline loops: CDR1 SGHVS, CDR2 FNYEAQ. The treatment here: oral pan-JAK inhibitor, 5-10 mg twice daily. The V and J genes are TRBV7-6 and TRBJ1-4; 7 nucleotides align to TRBD1. The specimen comprised CD8+ T cells sorted from blood, sampled around week 54, from a patient treated with tofacitinib. This clonotype was sampled from a human donor with alopecia areata. CDR3 in DNA: TGTGCCAGCAGCTTACCGACGACAGGGAAAGCCGAAAAACTGTTTTTT. It specifies CASSLPTTGKAEKLFF.